This T cell receptor beta chain emerged from a study of Ad26.COV2.S vaccination and SARS-CoV-2 variants. This clone was seen many times. With 7 bases clipped from V and 7 bases from J, the junction kept 8 bases outside the gene matches. Looked up from germline, CDR1 is LNHDA and CDR2 is SQIVND (reference sequence). There are 14 residues in the CDR3. Here immunoSEQ multiplex PCR was the method, and the copy in TCRdb shows in-frame clones only, minus some. The data contain about 350,000 clones, roughly 81% of them singletons. Treatment in this sample: roughly 19 received Ad26.COV2.S at low or high dose, single or two shots; roughly 5 received placebo; per-sample allocation not given. Specimens were obtained on day 63 following the first vaccine or placebo injection.

The sequenced sample was peripheral blood, obtained in a trial of Ad26.COV2.S vaccine versus placebo. The chain uses TRBV19 and TRBJ2-1; 9 positions agree with TRBD2. The sequence derives from a person aged 18 to 59 who received the Ad26.COV2.S COVID-19 vaccine or a placebo. The chain's CDR3 is CASTRLAGRNEQFF. The CDR3 coding sequence is TGTGCCAGTACGCGGCTAGCGGGGCGGAATGAGCAGTTCTTC.